The 25 T cell receptor beta chains below come from one sample, sequenced in a study of OX40 agonist ivuxolimab in advanced cancers. Assay used: immunoSEQ multiplex PCR; TCRdb lists only in-frame clones, some missing. The sample lists approximately 90,000 clones; about 91% were seen once. The sample consisted of CD4+ or CD8+ T cells sorted from blood, taken in a trial of the OX40 agonist ivuxolimab. The receptors stem from an adult with an advanced solid tumor such as melanoma, head and neck, liver or kidney cancer.

The CDR3 DNA reads TGCGCCAGCAGCCAATTGCCGGGACTACCTAACACAGATACGCAGTATTTT. Residues: CASSQLPGLPNTDTQYF. The J gene is TRBJ2-3, the V gene TRBV4-1, with 7 bases fitting TRBD2. The trim removed 2 bases at V and 2 bases at J, leaving 10 bases unmatched. This CDR3 comprises 17 residues. Germline V gives CDR1 MGHRA, CDR2 YSYEKL.

The chain combines TRBV6-5 with TRBJ2-7; 10 bases are shared with TRBD1. Germline lookup yields CDR1 MNHEY and CDR2 SVGAGI. V gave up 5 bases and J gave up 6 bases; unmatched junction bases: 7. This CDR3 has 14 residues. CDR3 sequence (DNA): TGTGCCAGCAGTGACAGGGGGCGACGCGGCGAGCAGTACTTC. It yields the protein CASSDRGRRGEQYF.

The V call is TRBV5-1, the J call TRBJ1-2; D remains unclear. Germline CDR1 is SGHRS and CDR2 is YFSETQ. V was cut by 4 bases and J by 2 bases, with 9 bases left in between. This CDR3 has 13 residues. In DNA form, the CDR3 reads TGCGCCAGCAGCGCCAGCGGGAACTATGGCTACACCTTC. The encoded protein is CASSASGNYGYTF.

The chain has TRBV7-2 and TRBJ1-5; D is unclear. V was trimmed by 3 bases and J by 5 bases, leaving 5 bases between them. The CDR3 consists of 12 residues. Germline V gene data show CDR1 as SGHTA and CDR2 as FQGNSA. In nucleotides, the CDR3 is TGTGCCAGCAGCTTGATGGATCAGCCCCAGCATTTT. It yields the protein CASSLMDQPQHF.

The rearrangement joins TRBV4-1 to TRBJ1-1; a possible D gene is TRBD1 (6 bases). V was trimmed by 0 bases and J by 0 bases, leaving 11 bases between them. Per germline, CDR1 MGHRA and CDR2 YSYEKL. The CDR3 sequence is 16 residues long. The CDR3 coding sequence is TGCGCCAGCAGCCAAGAGGGGGCCCGCATGAACACTGAAGCTTTCTTT. Translation gives CASSQEGARMNTEAFF.

The CDR3 nucleotides are TGCGCCAGCAGCCGAAGCACCGGGAGTAATTCACCCCTCCACTTT. Amino acids: CASSRSTGSNSPLHF. The chain links TRBV5-1 to TRBJ1-6; D remains ambiguous. V was pared by 4 bases and J by 6 bases, with 14 bases between. The CDR3 runs to 15 residues. In germline, CDR1 is SGHRS, CDR2 YFSETQ.

The chain carries TRBV11-2 and TRBJ2-3; D is possibly TRBD2 (5 bases). The CDR3 totals 15 residues. Germline V CDR1 and CDR2: SGHAT, FQNNGV. The V and J ends lost 5 bases and 1 base respectively, with 13 bases between them. CDR3 residues: CASSTSGSGTDTQYF. In DNA form, the CDR3 reads TGTGCCAGCAGCACCTCGGGTAGCGGCACAGATACGCAGTATTTT.

J is TRBJ2-7 and V is TRBV9, with D possibly being TRBD1 (5 bases). Deletions cut 3 bases from V and 0 bases from J, with 13 bases between. Germline V CDR1 and CDR2: SGDLS, YYNGEE. This CDR3 spans 15 amino acids. In DNA form, the CDR3 reads TGTGCCAGCAGCGAGGGGTCTAGGAGCTCCTACGAGCAGTACTTC. This gives the protein CASSEGSRSSYEQYF.

V and J are TRBV19 and TRBJ1-2; D may be TRBD1 (6 bases). V was pared by 7 bases and J by 8 bases, with 17 bases between. CDR3 length: 13 residues. Germline V gene data show CDR1 as LNHDA and CDR2 as SQIVND (reference sequence). The CDR3 reads CASTDGGAGGYTF. In DNA form, the CDR3 reads TGTGCCAGTACCGACGGGGGCGCCGGGGGCTACACCTTC.

The chain joins TRBV28 to TRBJ2-7, with TRBD2 matching over 7 bases. There are 14 residues in the CDR3. Losses at the gene ends were 6 bases for V and 3 bases for J; bases not matched to a gene: 8. CDR1 MDHEN and CDR2 SYDVKM come from the germline V gene. Here the CDR3 DNA reads TGTGCCAGCAGCTCGAGCGGGACCTACTACGAGCAGTACTTC. It specifies CASSSSGTYYEQYF.

This chain connects TRBV28 to TRBJ2-2; a weak D match, TRBD1 (6 bases). V was pared by 4 bases and J by 5 bases, with 11 bases between. Per germline, CDR1 MDHEN and CDR2 SYDVKM. The CDR3 covers 14 residues. CDR3 sequence reads: CASSYTGITGELFF. For the CDR3, the DNA is TGTGCCAGCAGTTATACAGGGATAACCGGGGAGCTGTTTTTT.

V gene TRBV5-1 combines with J gene TRBJ2-7; 11 bases are a match to TRBD2. CDR1 is SGHRS, CDR2 YFSETQ, per germline. Trimming took 3 bases from V and 0 from J; bases not matched to a gene: 5. This CDR3 spans 16 amino acids. As DNA, the CDR3 is TGCGCCAGCAGCTCCGGACTAGCGGGCCTCTCCTACGAGCAGTACTTC. Amino acid sequence: CASSSGLAGLSYEQYF.

This rearrangement joins TRBV6-5 to TRBJ1-1; 10 nucleotides agree with TRBD1. CDR1 is MNHEY, CDR2 SVGAGI, per germline. The CDR3 is 15 residues long. With 6 bases clipped from V and 4 bases from J, the junction kept 8 bases outside the gene matches. The CDR3 coding sequence is TGTGCCAGCAGGGGGACAGGGGAAAAGTTCACTGAAGCTTTCTTT. Residues: CASRGTGEKFTEAFF.

The chain links TRBV2 to TRBJ2-1, with 8 bases lining up with TRBD2. The CDR3 totals 16 residues. In germline, CDR1 is SNHLY, CDR2 FYNNEI. The J segment lost 8 bases and the V segment lost 5 bases, leaving 14 bases of the junction unmatched. As DNA, the CDR3 is TGTGCCAGCAGTAAAACCGGGACTAGTACCGAGCATGAGCAGTTCTTC. Translated, it gives CASSKTGTSTEHEQFF.

V and J are TRBV7-9 and TRBJ2-5; TRBD2 might be the D (7 bases). The V end lost 5 bases, the J end lost 5 bases, and 15 bases lay between the germline ends. CDR1 SEHNR and CDR2 FQNEAQ come from the germline V gene (reference sequence). CDR3 length: 14 amino acids. DNA of the CDR3: TGTGCCAGCAGCCCCCCGGGGGGCGGGGAGACCCAGTACTTC. This gives the protein CASSPPGGGETQYF.

This chain links TRBV25-1 with TRBJ1-4; D gene uncertain. Germline CDR1 and CDR2: MGHDK and SYGVNS. This CDR3 spans 14 amino acids. The V gene lost 3 bases and the J gene lost 2 bases, with 7 bases spanning the gap. The CDR3 bases are TGTGCCAGCAGTGAGGGTACGACTAATGAAAAACTGTTTTTT. It codes for CASSEGTTNEKLFF.

This clone is a singleton in its sample. V gene TRBV10-3 combines with J gene TRBJ2-1, with TRBD2 matching 7 bases. Germline V gene data show CDR1 as ENHRY and CDR2 as SYGVKD. V dropped 0 bases and J dropped 8; count of bases not matched to a gene: 16. This CDR3 is 18 amino acids long. CDR3: CAISESRTGLGSRDEQFF. The DNA for the CDR3 is TGTGCCATCAGTGAGTCCCGAACCGGACTAGGGAGTCGCGATGAGCAGTTCTTC.

The rearrangement uses TRBV11-2 and TRBJ1-6; D is undetermined. CDR3 size: 16 residues. Germline values: CDR1 SGHAT, CDR2 FQNNGV. V lost 6 bases, J lost 0 bases, and 12 bases lay in between. This CDR3 is CASSRGVGSYNSPLHF. CDR3 sequence (DNA): TGTGCCAGCAGTCGGGGAGTGGGCTCCTATAATTCACCCCTCCACTTT.

The chain combines TRBV7-2 with TRBJ2-6, with 11 bases identical to TRBD2. V trimming: 1 base; J trimming: 2 bases; junction bases outside the gene matches: 4. Germline loops: CDR1 SGHTA, CDR2 FQGNSA. The CDR3 spans 18 residues. This CDR3 reads CASSLVAGGGTGANVLTF. The CDR3 nucleotides are TGTGCCAGCAGCTTAGTAGCGGGAGGGGGAACTGGGGCCAACGTCCTGACTTTC.

The chain couples TRBV14 to TRBJ2-1; 11 positions match TRBD2. Germline assignment: CDR1 SGHDN and CDR2 FVKESK. The V segment lost 4 bases and the J segment 8 bases; nucleotides outside the gene matches: 10. The CDR3 runs 16 residues. The CDR3, as DNA: TGTGCCAGCAGCCCTTTAGCGGGAGGGCCAACGTATGAGCAGTTCTTC. It encodes CASSPLAGGPTYEQFF.

This clone was seen once. This rearrangement joins TRBV6-1 to TRBJ2-2, with D possibly being TRBD1 (6 bases). The V and J ends lost 3 bases and 4 bases respectively, with 12 bases between them. This CDR3 is built from 15 residues. Looked up from germline, CDR1 is MNHNS and CDR2 is SASEGT. CDR3 nucleotide sequence: TGTGCCAGCAGTGAGAACAGGGTATCCACCGGGGAGCTGTTTTTT. Translation: CASSENRVSTGELFF.

V is TRBV7-9 and J is TRBJ2-1; D is undetermined. Germline CDR1 is SEHNR and CDR2 is FQNEAQ (reference sequence). The V gene lost 0 bases and the J gene lost 0 bases, with 9 bases spanning the gap. The CDR3 has 16 residues. The CDR3: CASSLARAVSYNEQFF. As DNA, the CDR3 is TGTGCCAGCAGCTTAGCCCGGGCGGTCTCCTACAATGAGCAGTTCTTC.

The chain recombines TRBV18 with TRBJ2-1; D not certain. The CDR3 contains 14 residues. Germline-derived CDR1 and CDR2 are KGHSH and LQKENI. V dropped 0 bases and J dropped 4 bases, with 7 bases sitting between them. The CDR3 sequence: CASSPPPVYNEQFF. The CDR3, as DNA: TGTGCCAGCTCACCACCTCCAGTTTACAATGAGCAGTTCTTC.

V gene TRBV9 combines with J gene TRBJ2-7; D tentatively reads TRBD1 or TRBD2 (5 bases each). Deletions cut 3 bases from V and 3 bases from J, with 13 bases between. In germline, CDR1 is SGDLS, CDR2 YYNGEE. The CDR3 runs to 14 residues. The CDR3 DNA is TGTGCCAGCAGCGCCACGGGGCAGTTCTACGAGCAGTACTTC. It yields the protein CASSATGQFYEQYF.

The chain links TRBV5-1 to TRBJ2-3; 7 bases agree with TRBD2. The CDR3 has 16 residues. Germline V lookup: CDR1 SGHRS, CDR2 YFSETQ. V lost 1 base, J lost 4 bases, and 9 bases stayed unmatched. Here the CDR3 DNA reads TGCGCCAGCAGCTTGTTTGCGGGAGCGGTCGCAGATACGCAGTATTTT. Translation gives CASSLFAGAVADTQYF.